Each of the 15 T cell receptor beta chains below was sequenced from the same sample in a study of blood T cell repertoires in COVID-19. Method: immunoSEQ multiplex PCR; TCRdb's copy keeps in-frame clones and lacks some. The sample has 150,000 or so clones; approximately 84% are singletons. The sequencing input was PBMCs or T cells enriched from blood (not recorded which). These receptors were collected from a human donor with acute COVID-19. The donor label of this sample is uncertain.

The chain employs TRBV6-5 and TRBJ2-1; D perhaps matches TRBD2 (6 bases). V was cut by 6 bases and J by 9 bases, with 18 bases left in between. The CDR3 has 14 residues. Germline V CDR1 and CDR2: MNHEY, SVGAGI. The CDR3, as DNA: TGTGCCAGCAGCCGGGACGGGAGTAGCGGTGAGCAGTTCTTC. Protein product: CASSRDGSSGEQFF.

The chain uses TRBV10-3 and TRBJ2-1, with TRBD2 as a possible D gene (6 bases). The CDR3 totals 15 residues. Trimming pared 4 bases from V and 10 bases from J, leaving 20 bases between. Germline V gene sequence: CDR1 ENHRY, CDR2 SYGVKD. The CDR3 sequence: CAISASGESVEEQFF. In DNA, the CDR3 is TGTGCCATCAGTGCCTCGGGGGAGTCTGTCGAGGAGCAGTTCTTC.

This clone was counted once. The rearrangement uses TRBV5-6 and TRBJ2-7, with 13 bases identical to TRBD2. CDR1 is SGHDT and CDR2 is YYEEEE in the germline V gene. V was clipped by 4 bases and J by 2 bases; unmatched bases: 6. The CDR3 sequence is 16 residues long. DNA of the CDR3: TGTGCCAGCAGCCCGGGGACTAGCGGGGCTACCTACGAGCAGTACTTC. Encoded protein: CASSPGTSGATYEQYF. The full variable domain, rest sourced from reference TRBV5-6 and TRBJ2-7, is DAGVTQSPTHLIKTRGQQVTLRCSPKSGHDTVSWYQQALGQGPQFIFQYYEEEERQRGNFPDRFSGHQFPNYSSELNVNALLLGDSALYLCASSPGTSGATYEQYFGPGTRLTVT.

The chain is built from TRBV9 and TRBJ1-4; D possibly corresponds to TRBD1 (5 bases). V was cut by 3 bases and J by 5 bases, with 11 bases left in between. The CDR3 contains 14 residues. CDR1 and CDR2 (germline): SGDLS, YYNGEE. The CDR3 nucleotides read TGTGCCAGCAGCGAATCAGGGCTCAATGAAAAACTGTTTTTT. This sequence encodes CASSESGLNEKLFF.

In this sample, this clone turned up once. The chain combines TRBV7-8 with TRBJ2-5; 8 bases fit TRBD1. The junction had 2 bases not matched to a gene; V was cut back by 4 bases and J by 4 bases. The CDR3 is 13 amino acids. Germline-derived CDR1 and CDR2 are SGHVS and FQNEAQ. CDR3 loop: CASSSDRVETQYF. CDR3 nucleotide sequence: TGTGCCAGCAGCTCGGACAGGGTAGAGACCCAGTACTTC.

The chain combines TRBV7-9 with TRBJ1-1, with D possibly being TRBD1 (6 bases). Germline lookup yields CDR1 SEHNR and CDR2 FQNEAQ (reference sequence). V lost 0 bases, J lost 7 bases, and 12 bases lay in between. The CDR3 runs to 14 residues. DNA for the CDR3: TGTGCCAGCAGCTTAGCGGGGACAAGCCTTGAAGCTTTCTTT. Translation: CASSLAGTSLEAFF. The full variable domain, in which reference TRBV7-9 and TRBJ1-1 provide the parts outside the CDR3, is DTGVSQNPRHKITKRGQNVTFRCDPISEHNRLYWYRQTLGQGPEFLTYFQNEAQLEKSRLLSDRFSAERPKGSFSTLEIQRTEQGDSAMYLCASSLAGTSLEAFFGQGTRLTVV.

This clone was seen once. The chain has TRBV25-1 and TRBJ2-5; D gene unclear. Germline V gives CDR1 MGHDK, CDR2 SYGVNS. V was cut by 1 base and J by 7 bases, with 7 bases left in between. The CDR3 extends over 12 amino acids. The CDR3 is CASSESLGTQYF. As DNA, the CDR3 is TGTGCCAGCAGTGAATCCCTAGGGACCCAGTACTTC.

This chain uses TRBV4-2 with TRBJ1-2, with 9 bases aligning to TRBD1. The germline V gene encodes CDR1 LGHNA and CDR2 YNFKEQ. This CDR3 contains 12 residues. V shed 0 bases and J 13 bases; nucleotides not matched to a gene: 3. For the CDR3, the DNA is TGTGCCAGCAGCCAAGATGGGACAGGGATCACCTTC. This gives the protein CASSQDGTGITF.

This sequence joins TRBV9 and TRBJ2-5; 8 bases align to TRBD2. This CDR3 is 19 amino acids long. Germline V lookup: CDR1 SGDLS, CDR2 YYNGEE. V lost 0 bases to trimming and J lost 2 bases; unmatched junction nucleotides: 15. As DNA, the CDR3 is TGTGCCAGCAGCGTAGAGGTGGGGACTAGTTTAGGGGTACAAGAGACCCAGTACTTC. This translates into CASSVEVGTSLGVQETQYF.

This rearrangement joins TRBV28 to TRBJ1-4; D possibly corresponds to TRBD1 (5 bases). The length of the CDR3 is 13 residues. CDR1 MDHEN and CDR2 SYDVKM come from the germline V gene. Trimming pared 10 bases from V and 4 bases from J, leaving 13 bases between. The DNA for the CDR3 is TGTGCCACCCTTCTAGACAGTAATGAAAAACTGTTTTTT. It yields the protein CATLLDSNEKLFF.

This chain links TRBV2 with TRBJ2-7, with TRBD1 matching 11 bases. The CDR3 sequence is 14 residues long. Germline V gene data show CDR1 as SNHLY and CDR2 as FYNNEI. V shed 6 bases, J shed 5 bases, and the junction held 6 bases outside the gene matches. The CDR3 is CASRADRGRNEQYF. CDR3 sequence (DNA): TGTGCCAGCAGGGCGGACAGGGGGCGAAACGAGCAGTACTTC.

This clone occurred once. This chain connects TRBV19 to TRBJ2-1; 8 bases are a match to TRBD1. This CDR3 contains 15 residues. V lost 2 bases, J lost 7 bases, and 7 bases stayed unmatched. Looked up from germline, CDR1 is LNHDA and CDR2 is SQIVND (reference sequence). CDR3 nucleotides: TGTGCCAGTAGTATACGGGACAGGATAGTTAATGAGCAGTTCTTC. The encoded protein is CASSIRDRIVNEQFF.

The chain couples TRBV6-4 to TRBJ2-1; 11 bases are shared with TRBD1. J gave up 5 bases and V 4 bases, and 4 bases lay outside the gene matches. This CDR3 spans 15 amino acids. Germline lookup yields CDR1 MRHNA and CDR2 SNTAGT. The CDR3 DNA reads TGTGCCAGCAGTGCCGGGACAGGGGGGAACAATGAGCAGTTCTTC. It specifies CASSAGTGGNNEQFF.

J is TRBJ2-7 and V is TRBV9; possible D gene TRBD1, 5 bases. Per the germline V gene, CDR1 is SGDLS and CDR2 is YYNGEE. V was clipped by 0 bases and J by 2 bases, with 12 bases between them. The CDR3 is 15 amino acids. The CDR3 loop reads CASSVGAGSPYEQYF. The CDR3 DNA follows: TGTGCCAGCAGCGTAGGGGCAGGGTCCCCCTACGAGCAGTACTTC.

The chain employs TRBV12-3 or TRBV12-4 and TRBJ1-4; 8 bases agree with TRBD1. CDR3 size: 11 residues. Unmatched junction bases numbered 6, after V lost 7 bases and J lost 14 bases. The CDR3 DNA reads as TGTGCCAGCACCGACAGGGGCCCCCTGTTTTTT. Its translation: CASTDRGPLFF.